This TCR beta chain was captured in a study of cytomegalovirus exposure and HLA in healthy donors. By sample fraction, this clone is medium-sized. Other DNA sequences of this sample code for an identical CDR3. PCR involved 60 Vbeta and 13 Jbeta primers. Generated by immunoSEQ multiplex PCR, the TCRdb table keeps only in-frame clones and is missing some. The repertoire holds more than 100,000 clones, with roughly 80% as singletons. The CDR3 consists of 14 residues. CDR1 SGHRS and CDR2 YFSETQ come from the germline V gene. V lost 0 bases to trimming and J lost 4 bases, with 10 bases between them. The chain couples TRBV5-1 to TRBJ1-2; D is perhaps TRBD1 (6 bases). This clonotype was sampled from a woman in her forties in good health and CMV-seropositive. Sequenced input: PBMCs. The CDR3 is CASSLEGVRYGYTF. The DNA of the CDR3 is TGCGCCAGCAGCTTGGAGGGGGTGCGCTATGGCTACACCTTC.